The present entry profiles one T cell receptor beta chain with its context. What it binds is not known. The data originate from a study of T cell responses to AZD1222 COVID-19 vaccine. Study conclusions and caveats: Regions left unmutated in variants are reportedly the target of nearly half of spike-specific TCRs. Spike regions recognized by vaccine-associated CD4 TCRs spanned the protein, led by 160-218 and 743-854.

This CDR3 has 14 amino acids. The trim removed 4 bases at V and 4 bases at J, leaving 5 bases unmatched. From germline, CDR1 is MDHEN and CDR2 SYDVKM. Sequencing used immunoSEQ multiplex PCR; TCRdb keeps in-frame clones, though not all of them. The table lists 150,000 to 160,000 clones, 90% of them singletons. This sequence joins TRBV28 and TRBJ1-1; TRBD1 aligns across 8 bases. The sample in question was peripheral blood, obtained on day 0 of AZD1222 vaccination. This sequence was found in an adult in good health. The CDR3 DNA follows: TGTGCCAGCAGTTGGCAGGGGGCTGGCACTGAAGCTTTCTTT. Translation: CASSWQGAGTEAFF. Variable domain in full (rest from reference TRBV28 and TRBJ1-1): DVKVTQSSRYLVKRTGEKVFLECVQDMDHENMFWYRQDPGLGLRLIYFSYDVKMKEKGDIPEGYSVSREKKERFSLILESASTNQTSMYLCASSWQGAGTEAFFGQGTRLTVV.